The 21 T cell receptor beta chains presented below share a single source sample, sequenced in a study of vaccination and CD4 T cells after COVID-19. Cultured CD4+ T cell DNA underwent sequencing with the Oncomine TCR Beta short-read assay. In TCRdb, the PCR reads were re-called with MiXCR into one record per CDR3 protein. The profile shows around 21,000 distinct CDR3 sequences, approximately 48% of them singletons. Their antigen targets remain unknown. Treatment described: roughly 11-day PBMC culture with coronavirus spike peptide pools or control peptides (ViraFEST assay). Sample: CD4+ T cells from blood, cultured in vitro, taken after SARS-CoV-2 vaccination. These receptors were taken from a human donor who had recovered from COVID-19.

V gene TRBV4-3 combines with J gene TRBJ2-2, with D unresolved. V lost 0 bases, J lost 3 bases, and 11 bases lay in between. The germline CDR1 and CDR2 sequences are LGHNA and YSLEER. CDR3 length: 16 residues. Written as DNA, the CDR3 is TGCGCCAGCAGCCAAGATGGGGTCGCCTACACCGGGGAGCTGTTTTTT. Amino acids: CASSQDGVAYTGELFF.

This clonotype was picked up a small number of times. The V and J genes are TRBV6-5 and TRBJ1-6, with no clear D. CDR3 length: 14 amino acids. Germline CDR1 and CDR2: MNHEY and SVGAGI. Between the trimmed V and J ends, which lost 2 bases and 7 bases, there was a span of 9 bases. The CDR3 DNA is TGTGCCAGCAGTTACCAGTCATGGAATTCACCCCTCCACTTT. This codes for CASSYQSWNSPLHF.

This clonotype has more than one count but fewer than ten. The chain joins TRBV19 to TRBJ1-2, with D unresolved. The V and J ends lost 7 bases and 0 bases respectively, with 12 bases between them. The CDR3 loop spans 14 amino acids. In germline, CDR1 is LNHDA, CDR2 SQIVND (reference sequence). CDR3 DNA: TGTGCCAGTAACCATCCGGCCGCTAACTATGGCTACACCTTC. Protein sequence: CASNHPAANYGYTF.

The chain uses TRBV6-1 and TRBJ1-6; a possible D gene is TRBD1 (5 bases). In germline, CDR1 is MNHNS, CDR2 SASEGT. This CDR3 comprises 16 residues. Trimming took off 4 bases at V and 2 bases at J, with 12 bases between the two ends. The CDR3 coding sequence is TGTGCCAGCAGTGGTCAGGGAGGGACCTATAATTCACCCCTCCACTTT. Its protein product is CASSGQGGTYNSPLHF.

This chain uses TRBV27 with TRBJ2-7; 10 nucleotides line up with TRBD2. Per the germline V gene, CDR1 is MNHEY and CDR2 is SMNVEV (reference sequence). V lost 2 bases to trimming and J lost 7 bases; unmatched junction nucleotides: 5. The CDR3 has 14 residues. CDR3 sequence (DNA): TGTGCCAGCAGTTTAAGCGGGAGGGCCGAAGAGCAGTACTTC. This sequence encodes CASSLSGRAEEQYF.

CDR3 bases: TGTGCCAGCAATCAGGACGGGGCAGATACGCAGTATTTT. It specifies CASNQDGADTQYF. The rearrangement links TRBV6-1 to TRBJ2-3; perhaps TRBD2 as D (5 bases). CDR1 and CDR2 from the germline V gene are MNHNS and SASEGT. V lost 7 bases to trimming and J lost 4 bases, with 12 bases between them. The CDR3 has 13 amino acids.

This clonotype was recorded once. The V and J genes are TRBV7-9 and TRBJ1-6; TRBD1 aligns across 7 bases. Germline V lookup: CDR1 SEHNR, CDR2 FQNEAQ (reference sequence). The CDR3 runs 17 residues. Trimming removed 5 bases from V and 0 bases from J; junction bases left unmatched: 7. Here the CDR3 reads CASSPRTGSSYNSPLHF. Here the CDR3 DNA reads TGTGCCAGCAGCCCGCGGACAGGAAGCTCCTATAATTCACCCCTCCACTTT. The whole variable domain, filled in from reference TRBV7-9 and TRBJ1-6, reads DTGVSQNPRHKITKRGQNVTFRCDPISEHNRLYWYRQTLGQGPEFLTYFQNEAQLEKSRLLSDRFSAERPKGSFSTLEIQRTEQGDSAMYLCASSPRTGSSYNSPLHFGNGTRLTVT.

The CDR3 sequence is CASRPTGTGGKTFF. The CDR3, as DNA: TGTGCCAGCAGACCGACCGGGACAGGGGGCAAAACTTTCTTT. The gene calls are TRBV7-3 and TRBJ1-1; 12 nucleotides align to TRBD1. V was clipped by 6 bases and J by 12 bases; unmatched bases: 11. The germline V gene has CDR1 SGHTA and CDR2 FQGTGA. The CDR3 extends over 14 amino acids.

The chain employs TRBV2 and TRBJ1-2; the D gene is possibly TRBD1 (5 bases). V lost 8 bases, J lost 4 bases, and 17 bases lay in between. In germline, CDR1 is SNHLY, CDR2 FYNNEI. This CDR3 is built from 14 residues. Here the CDR3 DNA reads TGTGCCAGCTGGACCCCCCGGGGGGTCTATGGCTACACCTTC. Translation gives CASWTPRGVYGYTF.

This chain links TRBV7-2 with TRBJ2-5; 11 nucleotides line up with TRBD1. This CDR3 is 17 amino acids long. J was trimmed by 3 bases and V by 2 bases; bases with no gene match: 8. Germline V gene data show CDR1 as SGHTA and CDR2 as FQGNSA. The CDR3 region is CASSLKVRTGGEETQYF. For the CDR3, the DNA is TGTGCCAGCAGCTTAAAGGTCAGGACAGGGGGCGAAGAGACCCAGTACTTC.

The chain couples TRBV20-1 to TRBJ2-1, with no clear D. Germline CDR1 DFQATT, CDR2 SNEGSKA (reference sequence). The length of the CDR3 is 12 residues. Trimming removed 5 bases at V and 4 bases at J, with 9 bases between. Here the CDR3 DNA reads TGCAGTGCTTCGGCGGAGTACAATGAGCAGTTCTTC. The encoded protein is CSASAEYNEQFF.

This clonotype turned up a few times. This chain joins TRBV20-1 and TRBJ2-3; 11 bases are shared with TRBD2. Germline V CDR1 and CDR2: DFQATT, SNEGSKA (reference sequence). Trimming took 6 bases from V and 8 from J; bases not matched to a gene: 13. The CDR3 spans 15 residues. DNA for the CDR3: TGCAGTGCGACTACTAGCGGGGGCCTTTTGGGTACGCAGTATTTT. Protein product: CSATTSGGLLGTQYF.

This clonotype appeared once. The V and J genes are TRBV27 and TRBJ2-2; D is uncertain. Germline CDR1 MNHEY, CDR2 SMNVEV (reference sequence). The V end lost 6 bases, the J end lost 5 bases, and 7 bases lay between the germline ends. This CDR3 contains 12 residues. CDR3 in amino acids: CASRLGTGELFF. CDR3 nucleotides: TGTGCCAGCAGATTGGGTACCGGGGAGCTGTTTTTT.

V usage is TRBV20-1 and J usage is TRBJ2-1; the match to TRBD2 covers 7 bases. Unmatched junction bases numbered 11, after V lost 0 bases and J lost 9 bases. The CDR3 extends over 15 amino acids. Germline V gene data show CDR1 as DFQATT and CDR2 as SNEGSKA (reference sequence). This CDR3 reads CSARDQAGVRGEQFF. The CDR3 nucleotides are TGCAGTGCTAGAGATCAGGCGGGAGTTAGGGGTGAGCAGTTCTTC.

This sequence joins TRBV2 and TRBJ2-3, with D possibly TRBD2 on 6 matching bases. The V gene lost 6 bases and the J gene lost 6 bases, with 13 bases spanning the gap. CDR3 length: 13 amino acids. Germline V gene sequence: CDR1 SNHLY, CDR2 FYNNEI. The CDR3 bases are TGTGCCAGCAGGGGGACTTCTGCGGATACGCAGTATTTT. This translates into CASRGTSADTQYF.

The V and J genes are TRBV6-1 and TRBJ1-2; 9 bases fit TRBD1. With 7 bases clipped from V and 6 bases from J, the junction kept 3 bases outside the gene matches. Germline CDR1 MNHNS, CDR2 SASEGT. The CDR3 is made up of 12 amino acids. DNA of the CDR3: TGTGCCAGCACCAGGACAGGGGATGGCTACACCTTC. Amino acids: CASTRTGDGYTF.

The rearrangement uses TRBV30 and TRBJ2-7; no clear D gene. V was shortened by 2 bases and J by 5 bases, with 4 bases between the two germline ends. This CDR3 spans 10 amino acids. The germline V gene encodes CDR1 GTSNPN and CDR2 SVGIG (reference sequence). In DNA, the CDR3 is TGTGCCTGGAGTAGGAACGAGCAGTACTTC. It specifies CAWSRNEQYF.

V is TRBV6-1 and J is TRBJ2-3; TRBD2 matches 14 bases. There are 17 residues in the CDR3. The germline V gene has CDR1 MNHNS and CDR2 SASEGT. Trimming took 4 bases from V and 2 from J; bases not matched to a gene: 5. CDR3 sequence (DNA): TGTGCCAGCAGTGCCGGGACTAGCGGGGGTAACACAGATACGCAGTATTTT. This translates into CASSAGTSGGNTDTQYF.

This clonotype was detected only a few times. This chain connects TRBV6-1 to TRBJ1-1; D unclear. Germline V gene data show CDR1 as MNHNS and CDR2 as SASEGT. V lost 7 bases and J lost 1, with 10 bases in between. This CDR3 contains 13 residues. The CDR3 DNA follows: TGTGCCAGCACCAACCCGCAGAACACTGAAGCTTTCTTT. As protein: CASTNPQNTEAFF.

The sample holds a few counts of this clonotype. In DNA, the CDR3 is TGTGCCAGCAAGACACAGGGTTACTATGGCTACACCTTC. This gives the protein CASKTQGYYGYTF. The V and J genes are TRBV6-2 or TRBV6-3 and TRBJ1-2; maybe TRBD1 (6 bases). V shed 7 bases and J shed 3 bases, with 12 bases lying between them. Per germline, CDR1 MNHEY and CDR2 SVGEGT. CDR3 length: 13 amino acids.

V is TRBV14 and J is TRBJ1-2; D not certain. CDR1 is SGHDN and CDR2 is FVKESK in the germline V gene. V was shortened by 5 bases and J by 4 bases, with 14 bases between the two germline ends. There are 14 residues in the CDR3. In DNA, the CDR3 is TGTGCCAGCAGCGCTGTGGCGGCGGGCTATGGCTACACCTTC. Protein product: CASSAVAAGYGYTF.